This T cell receptor beta chain was found in a study of blood T cell repertoires in COVID-19. Study at large: Spain, Italy and the United States supplied samples that represented acute and convalescent COVID-19. The analysed material was cDNA or gDNA that came from T cells, B-cell-depleted T cells, or PBMCs.

Per the original data handling: Amplifying reference gene primers gave estimates of nucleated cell counts. Sequencing was performed with immunoSEQ multiplex PCR; in TCRdb, only in-frame clones are kept and a portion is missing. V, J and clone size are taken as reported in that table, and D and trimming were inferred from the DNA itself. The sample contains approximately 12,000 clones, around 80% of which appear only once. Sequencing used peripheral blood. The TCR sequence derives from a man aged 80 or over with acute or convalescent COVID-19.

This CDR3 reads CASSNLDRGLSGANVLTF. In DNA, the CDR3 is TGTGCCAGCTCAAACCTGGACAGGGGGCTATCTGGGGCCAACGTCCTGACTTTC. The chain links TRBV18 to TRBJ2-6; TRBD1 agrees at 11 bases. This CDR3 is built from 18 residues. Germline CDR1 KGHSH, CDR2 LQKENI. The V and J ends lost 5 bases and 1 base, in that order; junction bases with no gene match: 7.